This paragraph reports one T cell receptor (beta chain). Time point defined: neoterminal ileum biopsy at postoperative endoscopy, about 6 months after surgery. Included were adult ileal or ileocolonic Crohn's patients indicated for ileocolonic resection. Method: immunoSEQ multiplex PCR; TCRdb's copy keeps in-frame clones and lacks some. This table holds some 9,200 clones, about 80% found once. This CDR3 comprises 15 residues. V lost 6 bases and J lost 0, with 15 bases in between. Germline V gene lookup returns CDR1 SNHLY and CDR2 FYNNEI. This record belongs to a study of T cell repertoires in ileal Crohn's disease. The wider study: Thiopurines (about twelve) or anti-TNF agents (approximately 20) were given postoperatively to about half.

The clonotype comes from an adult with Crohn's disease. Sequencing was done on a sample of ileal tissue. V and J are TRBV2 and TRBJ2-7; D possibly corresponds to TRBD2 (6 bases). The CDR3 nucleotides are TGTGCCAGCAGATCTCAGGGCGGGGACTCCTACGAGCAGTACTTC. Residues: CASRSQGGDSYEQYF. Together with reference TRBV2 and TRBJ2-7, the CDR3 gives the full variable domain: EPEVTQTPSHQVTQMGQEVILRCVPISNHLYFYWYRQILGQKVEFLVSFYNNEISEKSEIFDDQFSVERPDGSNFTLKIRSTKLEDSAMYFCASRSQGGDSYEQYFGPGTRLTVT.